These 28 T cell receptor beta chains were all obtained from the same sample, sequenced in a study of tissue T cells after allogeneic stem cell transplantation (dated 2022 in TCRdb). In light of the paper, this sample's time point label describes: human tissue collected at research (rapid) autopsy. Libraries were built with the immunoSEQ multiplex PCR assay. Not all clones reach the TCRdb copy of this immuneACCESS table, which keeps in-frame sequences only. Checked studies attribute under half of the gap to unresolved V genes and leave the rest unexplained. Across this sample there are about 4,300 clones, with approximately 66% seen only once. In total, the top ten clones hold less than 8% of the sample. Sequenced material: left colon tissue, taken at autopsy. The receptors stem from a male donor aged 60 or over with lung cancer.

The chain combines TRBV2 with TRBJ1-1; no firm D call. The CDR3 consists of 14 residues. Germline values: CDR1 SNHLY, CDR2 FYNNEI. V lost 7 bases, J lost 3 bases, and 15 bases lay in between. CDR3 protein: CASILRRRDTEAFF. The DNA for the CDR3 is TGTGCCAGCATCCTTCGAAGGAGGGACACTGAAGCTTTCTTT.

This sequence joins TRBV20-1 and TRBJ2-5; TRBD1 is a possible D gene (5 bases). V was trimmed by 3 bases and J by 4 bases, leaving 12 bases between them. Germline assignment: CDR1 DFQATT and CDR2 SNEGSKA (reference sequence). The CDR3 contains 13 residues. The CDR3, as DNA: TGCAGTGCTAGTCTGGGTAGGGGAGAGACCCAGTACTTC. Amino acid sequence: CSASLGRGETQYF.

The V and J genes are TRBV19 and TRBJ1-5; possibly TRBD1 for D (6 bases). The V and J ends lost 2 bases and 6 bases respectively, with 11 bases between them. Germline CDR1 reads LNHDA; CDR2 reads SQIVND (reference sequence). The CDR3 runs 14 residues. CDR3 loop: CASSIKQGPQPQHF. The CDR3 bases are TGTGCCAGTAGTATAAAACAGGGACCTCAGCCCCAGCATTTT.

The chain carries TRBV12-3 or TRBV12-4 and TRBJ1-1; D not resolved. The CDR3 is 13 amino acids. Trimming removed 0 bases at V and 5 bases at J, with 7 bases between. The CDR3 protein is CASSLAEGTEAFF. The CDR3 nucleotides read TGTGCCAGCAGTTTAGCGGAGGGAACTGAAGCTTTCTTT.

This chain uses TRBV5-1 with TRBJ2-1; TRBD2 agrees at 9 bases. Germline values: CDR1 SGHRS, CDR2 YFSETQ. This CDR3 contains 15 residues. J lost 10 bases, V lost 0 bases, and 8 bases had no gene match. The CDR3, as DNA: TGCGCCAGCAGCTTGGCCCTGGTGCGGGAGGGCGAGCAGTTCTTC. Protein product: CASSLALVREGEQFF.

This clone has only a few counts. The CDR3 DNA follows: TGTGCCAGCAGTTACAGTGATTACAATGAGCAGTTCTTC. Translated, it gives CASSYSDYNEQFF. V and J are TRBV6-5 and TRBJ2-1, with D uncertain. Trimming left V 2 bases short and J 4 bases short, with 6 bases between. CDR3 size: 13 residues. Germline V gives CDR1 MNHEY, CDR2 SVGAGI.

The V gene is TRBV4-1, the J gene TRBJ2-1; the match to TRBD2 covers 8 bases. CDR3 length: 17 residues. Germline loops: CDR1 MGHRA, CDR2 YSYEKL. The J segment lost 1 base and the V segment lost 4 bases, leaving 9 bases of the junction unmatched. Here the CDR3 DNA reads TGCGCCAGCAGCCGAGCGGGAGACGGGGTTTCCTACAATGAGCAGTTCTTC. Translation gives CASSRAGDGVSYNEQFF.

Sample share makes this clone large. This CDR3 is CASSFGGEETQYF. In DNA form, the CDR3 reads TGTGCCAGCAGCTTCGGGGGCGAGGAGACCCAGTACTTC. The chain combines TRBV11-2 with TRBJ2-5, with D possibly called TRBD1 or TRBD2 (6 bases each). The germline V and J ends were trimmed by 3 bases and 5 bases, with 10 bases remaining between them. CDR3 length equals 13 residues. In germline, CDR1 is SGHAT, CDR2 FQNNGV.

The chain couples TRBV27 to TRBJ2-5; possibly TRBD1 for D (6 bases). The CDR3 runs 15 residues. The V end lost 5 bases, the J end lost 3 bases, and 16 bases lay between the germline ends. CDR1 is MNHEY and CDR2 is SMNVEV in the germline V gene (reference sequence). This chain's CDR3 is CASSGTDSEKETQYF. DNA of the CDR3: TGTGCCAGCAGTGGTACGGACAGCGAGAAAGAGACCCAGTACTTC.

The rearrangement uses TRBV4-2 and TRBJ2-7; no clear D gene. The germline CDR1 and CDR2 sequences are LGHNA and YNFKEQ. V was cut by 0 bases and J by 2 bases, with 14 bases left in between. CDR3 length: 16 residues. CDR3: CASSQDRGSFTYEQYF. The CDR3, as DNA: TGTGCCAGCAGCCAAGATCGAGGTAGCTTTACCTACGAGCAGTACTTC.

The rearrangement uses TRBV29-1 and TRBJ2-3, with 11 bases identical to TRBD2. The germline CDR1 and CDR2 sequences are SQVTM and ANQGSEA. The V gene end was trimmed by 4 bases and the J gene end by 5 bases; junction bases not matched to a gene: 5. The CDR3 loop spans 14 amino acids. The CDR3 nucleotides read TGCAGCGTTGTAGCGGGAGGGTCTGTAGATACGCAGTATTTT. It translates to CSVVAGGSVDTQYF.

This clone was picked up a small number of times. The chain is built from TRBV3-1 (or the pseudogene TRBV3-2) and TRBJ1-4; a weak D match, TRBD1 (6 bases). The CDR3 covers 12 residues. V gave up 4 bases and J gave up 7 bases, with 7 bases separating them. The germline V gene has CDR1 LGHDT and CDR2 YNNKEL (reference sequence). Written as DNA, the CDR3 is TGTGCCAGCAGCCTAGGGGGTGAAAAACTGTTTTTT. Translation: CASSLGGEKLFF.

The chain is built from TRBV5-4 and TRBJ1-1; the D gene is possibly TRBD1 (5 bases). Germline V gene sequence: CDR1 SGHNT, CDR2 YYREEE (reference sequence). V dropped 2 bases and J dropped 1 base, with 12 bases sitting between them. The CDR3 runs 15 residues. In DNA form, the CDR3 reads TGTGCCAGCAGCTTTGGGGGGTTGGGGAACACTGAAGCTTTCTTT. Its translation: CASSFGGLGNTEAFF.

This clone has a handful of counts. The V call is TRBV7-9, the J call TRBJ2-3; TRBD2 matches at 11 bases. This CDR3 spans 16 amino acids. The V segment lost 4 bases and the J segment 2 bases; nucleotides outside the gene matches: 5. Germline CDR1 reads SEHNR; CDR2 reads FQNEAQ (reference sequence). The CDR3 reads CASSSLAGGITDTQYF. The DNA of the CDR3 is TGTGCCAGCAGCTCTCTAGCGGGGGGAATCACAGATACGCAGTATTTT.

This clone was detected only a few times. The CDR3 is CASSKGPHGDTQYF. The CDR3 DNA reads TGTGCCAGCAGCAAGGGACCGCACGGGGATACGCAGTATTTT. The V call is TRBV6-6, the J call TRBJ2-3; either TRBD1 or TRBD2 may supply D (5 bases each). Germline V lookup: CDR1 MNHNY, CDR2 SVGAGI (reference sequence). This CDR3 has 14 amino acids. Deletions cut 6 bases from V and 6 bases from J, with 16 bases between.

This clone was detected a few times. V gene TRBV19 combines with J gene TRBJ2-3; TRBD2 aligns across 8 bases. Germline CDR1 and CDR2: LNHDA and SQIVND (reference sequence). CDR3 length: 13 residues. V lost 6 bases to trimming and J lost 5 bases; unmatched junction nucleotides: 4. Here the CDR3 reads CASSGRGQDTQYF. In DNA form, the CDR3 reads TGTGCCAGTAGCGGGAGGGGTCAAGATACGCAGTATTTT.

CDR3 sequence reads: CASSLDLGTEAFF. The CDR3 DNA follows: TGTGCCAGCAGCTTGGACTTGGGCACTGAAGCTTTCTTT. The rearrangement joins TRBV5-4 to TRBJ1-1; no reliable D call. The CDR3 contains 13 residues. The germline V gene has CDR1 SGHNT and CDR2 YYREEE (reference sequence). The ends were cut back, 0 bases at V and 4 bases at J, with 7 bases in the middle.

This rearrangement joins TRBV7-9 to TRBJ2-7; TRBD2 might be the D (7 bases). In germline, CDR1 is SEHNR, CDR2 FQNEAQ (reference sequence). V lost 3 bases, J lost 3 bases, and 12 bases lay in between. This CDR3 comprises 14 residues. The CDR3 sequence is CASSFEGGGYEQYF. CDR3 coding DNA: TGTGCCAGCAGCTTTGAGGGAGGGGGCTACGAGCAGTACTTC.

The chain employs TRBV28 and TRBJ2-3, with D unresolved. Deletions cut 1 base from V and 1 base from J, with 6 bases between. Germline V CDR1 and CDR2: MDHEN, SYDVKM. The CDR3 is 14 amino acids. The CDR3 region has the DNA TGTGCCAGCAGTTTATCCCCGGGCACAGATACGCAGTATTTT. Amino acid sequence: CASSLSPGTDTQYF.

V is TRBV6-6 and J is TRBJ1-2, with D maybe TRBD1 (5 bases). CDR3 length equals 17 residues. Germline values: CDR1 MNHNY, CDR2 SVGAGI (reference sequence). The V end was cut by 5 bases, the J end by 8 bases, with 27 bases between. The CDR3 DNA follows: TGTGCCAGCAGTCCAACCCTCCGACAGTTTCTACAAGGGGGCTACACCTTC. It codes for CASSPTLRQFLQGGYTF.

The rearrangement links TRBV24-1 to TRBJ2-7; unclear D gene. This CDR3 is built from 13 residues. Trimming left V 5 bases short and J 7 bases short, with 14 bases between. CDR1 and CDR2 (germline): KGHDR, SFDVKD. This chain's CDR3 is CATSVGGVGEQYF. The CDR3 region has the DNA TGTGCCACCAGTGTCGGCGGAGTTGGTGAGCAGTACTTC.

This clone appeared a few times. The identical CDR3 is also encoded by other nucleotide sequences in the sample. The chain combines TRBV19 with TRBJ2-7, with D maybe TRBD1 (6 bases). This CDR3 spans 14 amino acids. CDR1 is LNHDA and CDR2 is SQIVND in the germline V gene (reference sequence). V was trimmed by 3 bases and J by 6 bases, leaving 15 bases between them. Here the CDR3 reads CASSISRTGREQYF. In DNA, the CDR3 is TGTGCCAGTAGTATTTCTCGTACAGGGCGCGAGCAGTACTTC.

The V and J genes are TRBV4-3 and TRBJ1-5, with no clear D. This CDR3 has 13 amino acids. Germline CDR1 LGHNA, CDR2 YSLEER. V was trimmed by 0 bases and J by 4 bases, leaving 4 bases between them. CDR3 DNA sequence: TGCGCCAGCAGCCAAGATAGGAATCAGCCCCAGCATTTT. The encoded protein is CASSQDRNQPQHF.

The chain couples TRBV3-1 (or the pseudogene TRBV3-2) to TRBJ2-1; the match to TRBD2 covers 12 bases. The CDR3 loop spans 17 amino acids. V dropped 4 bases and J dropped 9; count of bases not matched to a gene: 13. Germline V gene data show CDR1 as LGHDT and CDR2 as YNNKEL (reference sequence). DNA for the CDR3: TGTGCCAGCAGCCTTCGGGGGCTAGCGGGGGGGCCCGGTGAGCAGTTCTTC. It is translated as CASSLRGLAGGPGEQFF.

The chain is built from TRBV6-5 and TRBJ1-2; TRBD1 agrees at 8 bases. V lost 5 bases to trimming and J lost 0 bases; unmatched junction nucleotides: 5. CDR3 length: 15 residues. CDR1 and CDR2 from the germline V gene are MNHEY and SVGAGI. CDR3 nucleotide sequence: TGTGCCAGCAGTCGACGGACAGGGCCTAACTATGGCTACACCTTC. It specifies CASSRRTGPNYGYTF.

The chain has TRBV7-9 and TRBJ1-5; D ambiguous. CDR3 length: 15 amino acids. The V gene's germline CDR1 is SEHNR and CDR2 FQNEAQ (reference sequence). Between the trimmed V and J ends, which lost 2 bases and 5 bases, there was a span of 13 bases. The CDR3 sequence: CASSLFGRGDQPQHF. CDR3 DNA sequence: TGTGCCAGCAGCTTATTCGGGCGAGGAGATCAGCCCCAGCATTTT.

This clone is judged large. The V gene is TRBV15, the J gene TRBJ2-1; 9 bases agree with TRBD2. V trimming: 3 bases; J trimming: 8 bases; junction bases outside the gene matches: 14. There are 17 residues in the CDR3. Germline V lookup: CDR1 LNHNV, CDR2 YYDKDF (reference sequence). The CDR3 DNA reads TGTGCCACCAGCAGTGTGGGGAGTAGCGGGAGAGTCGATGAGCAGTTCTTC. As protein: CATSSVGSSGRVDEQFF.

This clone was seen a handful of times. The CDR3 DNA is TGTGCCAGCAGTTCCTTCGAAAAGACATATAGCAATCAGCCCCAGCATTTT. This gives the protein CASSSFEKTYSNQPQHF. The rearrangement joins TRBV28 to TRBJ1-5; D remains unclear. V shed 4 bases and J shed 0 bases, with 16 bases lying between them. CDR3 length equals 17 residues. Germline V lookup: CDR1 MDHEN, CDR2 SYDVKM.